This TCR beta chain was documented in a study of breast tumors, draining lymph nodes, adjacent tissues. TCRdb reprocessed the multiplex PCR reads with MiXCR, giving one entry per CDR3 protein. The sample carries about 89,000 distinct CDR3 sequences, over 25% recorded once. Broader study findings: Tumor TCR diversity was below lymph nodes but above nontumor tissue.

This CDR3 has 15 amino acids. V gave up 5 bases and J gave up 6 bases; unmatched junction bases: 10. The germline gives CDR1 PRHDT, CDR2 FYEKMQ (reference sequence). Breast cancer patients provided tissue from their axillary draining lymph nodes. This clonotype was counted ten times or more. What it binds is not known. This may come from a read error, since a much larger clone is one base off. The sequence came from a female donor with breast cancer. Some clones in this sample may be carry-over from other donors' samples. Sequencing was performed on axillary lymph node tissue. This rearrangement joins TRBV13 to TRBJ2-7, with 10 bases lining up with TRBD2. This CDR3 is CASSQQREGRGEQYF. CDR3 DNA: TGTGCCAGCAGCCAACAGCGGGAGGGCCGGGGCGAGCAGTACTTC.